Below, 27 T cell receptor beta chains from the same sample are listed, as sequenced in a study of identical twins. TCRdb redid the calling of the 5' RACE reads with MiXCR, one entry per CDR3 protein. The table has under 500,000 distinct CDR3 sequences, approximately 15% seen once; the top ten hold about 1%. These data were also filed under a second study, of yellow fever vaccine responses in identical twins.

The sequenced sample was CD4+ T cells sorted from blood. The source of these receptors is a woman in her late teens or twenties in good health.

This clonotype was seen at least ten times. The chain joins TRBV24-1 to TRBJ2-2; possibly TRBD1 for D (6 bases). This CDR3 spans 15 amino acids. Deletions cut 3 bases from V and 6 bases from J, with 13 bases between. Germline CDR1 KGHDR, CDR2 SFDVKD. This CDR3 reads CATSDNTGFAGELFF. CDR3 DNA sequence: TGTGCCACCAGTGATAACACAGGGTTTGCCGGGGAGCTGTTTTTT.

The V gene is TRBV28, the J gene TRBJ1-2, with D unclear. V gave up 6 bases and J gave up 2 bases, with 4 bases separating them. CDR3 size: 11 residues. Germline assignment: CDR1 MDHEN and CDR2 SYDVKM. The CDR3 region is CASRRNYGYTF. For the CDR3, the DNA is TGTGCCAGCAGAAGAAACTATGGCTACACCTTC.

J is TRBJ2-5 and V is TRBV3-1; weak D call: TRBD1 (6 bases). The CDR3 has 15 amino acids. Trimming cost V 1 base and J 2 bases, with 11 bases left between them. Germline V gene data show CDR1 as LGHDT and CDR2 as YNNKEL (reference sequence). CDR3 nucleotides: TGTGCCAGCAGCCAAGGGACAGTTATTCAAGAGACCCAGTACTTC. It encodes CASSQGTVIQETQYF.

This chain joins TRBV29-1 and TRBJ1-5, with TRBD1 identical over 7 bases. Germline V gene lookup returns CDR1 SQVTM and CDR2 ANQGSEA. Trimming at V came to 8 bases and at J to 0 bases, leaving 7 bases not matched to a gene. The CDR3 covers 14 residues. The CDR3 nucleotides are TGCAGCACTTGGGACAGAAATAGCAATCAGCCCCAGCATTTT. Its translation is CSTWDRNSNQPQHF.

This chain links TRBV5-1 with TRBJ2-7, with 11 bases identical to TRBD2. The V gene's germline CDR1 is SGHRS and CDR2 YFSETQ. The ends lost 4 bases at V and 3 bases at J; junction bases unmatched: 6. The CDR3 has 15 amino acids. The CDR3 here is CASSRGLAGDYEQYF. In nucleotides, the CDR3 is TGCGCCAGCAGCCGAGGACTAGCGGGTGACTACGAGCAGTACTTC. The full variable domain, rest sourced from reference TRBV5-1 and TRBJ2-7, is KAGVTQTPRYLIKTRGQQVTLSCSPISGHRSVSWYQQTPGQGLQFLFEYFSETQRNKGNFPGRFSGRQFSNSRSEMNVSTLELGDSALYLCASSRGLAGDYEQYFGPGTRLTVT.

This clonotype was found a few times. This rearrangement joins TRBV7-6 to TRBJ2-3; unclear D gene. V was clipped by 3 bases and J by 1 base, with 11 bases between them. Germline CDR1 reads SGHVS; CDR2 reads FNYEAQ. This CDR3 contains 15 residues. CDR3 amino acids: CASSFNVAGTDTQYF. The CDR3 bases are TGTGCCAGCAGCTTTAACGTAGCTGGCACAGATACGCAGTATTTT.

This clonotype was observed at least ten times. The chain recombines TRBV29-1 with TRBJ1-2; 7 bases align to TRBD1. V gave up 5 bases and J gave up 1 base; unmatched junction bases: 13. The germline V gene encodes CDR1 SQVTM and CDR2 ANQGSEA. This CDR3 contains 16 residues. CDR3 bases: TGCAGCGTTACGGGACAGAATTTGATAAATAACTATGGCTACACCTTC. It is translated as CSVTGQNLINNYGYTF.

The chain has TRBV30 and TRBJ2-7; either TRBD1 or TRBD2 may supply D (5 bases each). Trimming removed 6 bases from V and 0 bases from J, with 12 bases in between. Germline V gene lookup returns CDR1 GTSNPN and CDR2 SVGIG (reference sequence). The CDR3 loop spans 13 amino acids. The CDR3 region has the DNA TGTGCCTGTAACAGGAGGAGCTCCTACGAGCAGTACTTC. This translates into CACNRRSSYEQYF.

This clonotype has just a few counts. V is TRBV12-3 or TRBV12-4 and J is TRBJ2-3, with 9 bases fitting TRBD1. This CDR3 spans 15 amino acids. V trimming: 5 bases; J trimming: 4 bases; junction bases outside the gene matches: 7. The CDR3: CASSHRDRDPDTQYF. CDR3 in DNA: TGTGCCAGCAGTCACCGGGACAGGGACCCAGATACGCAGTATTTT.

The J gene is TRBJ2-1, the V gene TRBV3-1; the match to TRBD2 covers 8 bases. V shed 3 bases and J 10 bases; nucleotides not matched to a gene: 20. The CDR3 consists of 18 residues. The germline V gene has CDR1 LGHDT and CDR2 YNNKEL (reference sequence). The CDR3 here is CASSHPPGGGLRVKEQFF. CDR3 DNA: TGTGCCAGCAGCCACCCCCCGGGGGGGGGACTGCGAGTTAAAGAGCAGTTCTTC.

This clonotype was counted only a few times. The chain is built from TRBV5-1 and TRBJ2-2; 7 positions match TRBD1. CDR1 is SGHRS and CDR2 is YFSETQ in the germline V gene. This CDR3 region has 14 residues. V gave up 4 bases and J gave up 6 bases; unmatched junction bases: 6. The CDR3 DNA follows: TGCGCCAGCAGCAACCTGGGACAGCCCGGGGAGCTGTTTTTT. It specifies CASSNLGQPGELFF.

Only a few counts were recorded for this clonotype. The V and J genes are TRBV6-1 and TRBJ2-7; tentatively, D is TRBD1 (6 bases). This CDR3 region has 14 residues. The V end lost 6 bases, the J end lost 4 bases, and 16 bases lay between the germline ends. Germline V gives CDR1 MNHNS, CDR2 SASEGT. CDR3 DNA sequence: TGTGCCAGCAGAAGCCGGGACATCATATACGAGCAGTACTTC. This encodes CASRSRDIIYEQYF.

The sample holds many counts of this clonotype. J is TRBJ2-7 and V is TRBV6-5, with D possibly matching TRBD2 (5 bases). V dropped 2 bases and J dropped 7 bases, with 15 bases sitting between them. Germline CDR1 reads MNHEY; CDR2 reads SVGAGI. The CDR3 spans 14 residues. CDR3: CASSYRGPSGEQYF. The CDR3, as DNA: TGTGCCAGCAGTTACCGAGGCCCTTCGGGGGAGCAGTACTTC.

This clonotype was counted only a few times. The gene calls are TRBV5-1 and TRBJ2-2, with D perhaps being TRBD1 or TRBD2 (5 bases each). The CDR3 has 15 amino acids. Germline CDR1 SGHRS, CDR2 YFSETQ. With 2 bases removed from V and 6 bases from J, the gap between germline ends came to 14 bases. In nucleotides, the CDR3 is TGCGCCAGCAGCTTAGGGACCGCAGTCGCCGGGGAGCTGTTTTTT. This gives the protein CASSLGTAVAGELFF. Using reference TRBV5-1 and TRBJ2-2 for the parts outside the CDR3, the full variable domain is KAGVTQTPRYLIKTRGQQVTLSCSPISGHRSVSWYQQTPGQGLQFLFEYFSETQRNKGNFPGRFSGRQFSNSRSEMNVSTLELGDSALYLCASSLGTAVAGELFFGEGSRLTVL.

The chain uses TRBV24-1 and TRBJ2-1, with D unresolved. Germline CDR1 KGHDR, CDR2 SFDVKD. Trimming stripped 11 bases from V and 1 base from J, with 8 bases between. This CDR3 has 12 residues. CDR3 region: CAISESYNEQFF. The CDR3 nucleotides are TGTGCCATCTCGGAGTCCTACAATGAGCAGTTCTTC.

This clonotype was seen a few times. J is TRBJ2-3 and V is TRBV14; perhaps TRBD1 as D (6 bases). CDR3 length equals 16 residues. CDR1 is SGHDN and CDR2 is FVKESK in the germline V gene. V lost 3 bases and J 2 bases, leaving 15 bases between the germline ends. The CDR3 sequence: CASSHSPGAITDTQYF. CDR3 DNA: TGTGCCAGCAGCCACTCCCCAGGGGCGATCACAGATACGCAGTATTTT. The variable domain in full, completed from reference TRBV14 and TRBJ2-3, reads EAGVTQFPSHSVIEKGQTVTLRCDPISGHDNLYWYRRVMGKEIKFLLHFVKESKQDESGMPNNRFLAERTGGTYSTLKVQPAELEDSGVYFCASSHSPGAITDTQYFGPGTRLTVL.

The rearrangement joins TRBV4-3 to TRBJ2-3, with D unclear. CDR3 length: 14 amino acids. The germline V gene encodes CDR1 LGHNA and CDR2 YSLEER. V lost 0 bases and J lost 0, with 4 bases in between. The CDR3 nucleotides read TGCGCCAGCAGCCAAGAGGAGAGCACAGATACGCAGTATTTT. It is translated as CASSQEESTDTQYF.

The chain combines TRBV20-1 with TRBJ2-3; D is possibly TRBD1 (5 bases). The length of the CDR3 is 13 residues. Trimming stripped 0 bases from V and 8 bases from J, with 12 bases between. Germline CDR1 reads DFQATT; CDR2 reads SNEGSKA (reference sequence). As DNA, the CDR3 is TGCAGTGCTAGAGATCGGTGGGGCCCTACGCAGTATTTT. This encodes CSARDRWGPTQYF.

The table lists this clonotype with a few counts. This chain's CDR3 is CASSPARTSGGGTDTQYF. In DNA form, the CDR3 reads TGTGCCAGCAGCCCCGCAAGGACTAGCGGGGGGGGGACAGATACGCAGTATTTT. This chain uses TRBV11-2 with TRBJ2-3; 15 nucleotides line up with TRBD2. CDR3 length equals 18 residues. The ends lost 5 bases at V and 3 bases at J; junction bases unmatched: 9. The germline V gene has CDR1 SGHAT and CDR2 FQNNGV.

V usage is TRBV7-8 and J usage is TRBJ2-3, with TRBD2 matching 15 bases. V lost 5 bases and J lost 4; bases outside the gene matches: 10. Per germline, CDR1 SGHVS and CDR2 FQNEAQ. The CDR3 spans 18 residues. CDR3 in DNA: TGTGCCAGCAGCACGTCCGGGACTAGCGGGAGGTTCTCAGATACGCAGTATTTT. Amino acid sequence: CASSTSGTSGRFSDTQYF. The full variable domain, completed using reference TRBV7-8 and TRBJ2-3, is GAGVSQSPRYKVAKRGQDVALRCDPISGHVSLFWYQQALGQGPEFLTYFQNEAQLDKSGLPSDRFFAERPEGSVSTLKIQRTQQEDSAVYLCASSTSGTSGRFSDTQYFGPGTRLTVL.

This clonotype has only a few counts. This chain uses TRBV5-4 with TRBJ2-1; the D is unclear. CDR3 length: 16 residues. Germline CDR1 reads SGHNT; CDR2 reads YYREEE (reference sequence). The V and J ends lost 0 bases and 6 bases respectively, with 16 bases between them. DNA for the CDR3: TGTGCCAGCAGCTTGGCCAGGTGGGTTTCTGGCAATGAGCAGTTCTTC. Translated, it gives CASSLARWVSGNEQFF.

The genes are TRBV29-1 and TRBJ2-5; TRBD1 matches at 10 bases. The CDR3 length is 12 residues. V was pared by 5 bases and J by 4 bases, with 1 base of the junction left unmatched. Germline CDR1 reads SQVTM; CDR2 reads ANQGSEA. CDR3 protein: CSVRTGGETQYF. The CDR3 DNA sequence: TGCAGCGTTAGGACAGGGGGAGAGACCCAGTACTTC.

V is TRBV2 and J is TRBJ2-7; 15 bases agree with TRBD2. Germline V gene sequence: CDR1 SNHLY, CDR2 FYNNEI. Germline trimming cut 4 bases from V and 4 bases from J; bases unmatched to any gene: 2. The CDR3 totals 15 residues. The CDR3: CASSAGTSGRYEQYF. In DNA form, the CDR3 reads TGTGCCAGCAGTGCCGGGACTAGCGGGAGGTACGAGCAGTACTTC.

J is TRBJ2-1 and V is TRBV29-1, with 7 bases that match TRBD2. Germline V CDR1 and CDR2: SQVTM, ANQGSEA. This CDR3 has 18 residues. V shed 3 bases and J 0 bases; nucleotides not matched to a gene: 14. CDR3 residues: CSVDWGRESISSYNEQFF. The CDR3 DNA sequence: TGCAGCGTTGATTGGGGGAGGGAGTCCATAAGCTCCTACAATGAGCAGTTCTTC.

The V and J genes are TRBV5-1 and TRBJ1-1; D call uncertain. The germline V gene encodes CDR1 SGHRS and CDR2 YFSETQ. The CDR3 covers 14 residues. Between the trimmed V and J ends, which lost 2 bases and 0 bases, there was a span of 8 bases. The CDR3 sequence: CASSFAILNTEAFF. CDR3 DNA sequence: TGCGCCAGCAGCTTCGCCATACTGAACACTGAAGCTTTCTTT.

The chain is built from TRBV28 and TRBJ2-1; 10 nucleotides align to TRBD2. This CDR3 is 20 amino acids long. From germline, CDR1 is MDHEN and CDR2 SYDVKM. V lost 2 bases to trimming and J lost 0 bases; unmatched junction nucleotides: 13. The CDR3 region has the DNA TGTGCCAGCAGTTTAGGGGTTTCTTGGGAGCGGGAGGGCTCCTACAATGAGCAGTTCTTC. Protein: CASSLGVSWEREGSYNEQFF.

The J gene is TRBJ2-2, the V gene TRBV4-1; possible D gene TRBD1, 6 bases. V lost 3 bases to trimming and J lost 7 bases, with 18 bases between them. Germline V CDR1 and CDR2: MGHRA, YSYEKL. The CDR3 length is 16 residues. The CDR3: CASSQGLGGIGGELFF. The DNA of the CDR3 is TGCGCCAGCAGCCAGGGGTTAGGGGGAATTGGCGGGGAGCTGTTTTTT.